The clone carrying this TCR beta chain is a singleton in its sample. These data belong to a study of tumor and adjacent non-tumor tissue in lung cancer. The V end lost 6 bases, the J end lost 8 bases, and 16 bases lay between the germline ends. This CDR3 contains 13 residues. CDR1 MNHEY and CDR2 SVGEGT come from the germline V gene. TCRbeta libraries were built with three rounds of nested PCR, modified from ARM-PCR. TCRdb called the multiplex PCR reads again in MiXCR, with one record for every CDR3 protein. The sample comprises tens of thousands of distinct CDR3 sequences, less than 70% of which are singletons, and around a fifth rests with the top ten. The template was RNA from unsorted bulk tissue. The normal lung tissue was taken more than 3 cm from the tumor edge.

This receptor was taken from a middle-aged woman with non-small cell lung cancer. The chain carries TRBV6-2 or TRBV6-3 and TRBJ1-2; D is unclear. The specimen sequenced was distant non-tumor lung tissue. CDR3 in amino acids: CASSDRESGGYTF. CDR3 sequence (DNA): TGTGCCAGCAGCGACCGGGAGAGTGGGGGCTACACCTTC.